This T cell receptor beta chain was sequenced during a study of blood T cell repertoires in COVID-19. For the study at large: The analysed material was cDNA or gDNA that came from T cells, B-cell-depleted T cells, or PBMCs.

Original analysis: Nucleated cell number was recorded as an estimate derived from reference gene primer amplification. This table comes from immunoSEQ multiplex PCR, and its TCRdb copy is limited to in-frame clones, with some not included. The DNA was the basis for D and trimming; V, J and clone size are from that table. The table includes some 250,000 clones, 81% detected once. This CDR3 has 16 residues. V lost 5 bases and J 2 bases, leaving 17 bases between the germline ends. Germline-derived CDR1 and CDR2 are SGHNT and YENEEA. This chain joins TRBV11-3 and TRBJ2-3; D possibly corresponds to TRBD2 (6 bases). The receptor comes from a woman older than 75 with COVID-19, enrolled during active disease. The sample was peripheral blood. The CDR3 nucleotides read TGTGCCAGCAGCCCAAATACCGGGGGTTTCACAGATACGCAGTATTTT. The encoded protein is CASSPNTGGFTDTQYF.